Each of the 24 T cell receptor beta chains below was sequenced from the same sample in a study of memory CD4+ T cells and cytomegalovirus serostatus. Assay: immunoSEQ multiplex PCR; the TCRdb copy retains only in-frame clones and omits some. The sample contains under 45,000 clones, 65% to 85% of which appear only once. The sort gate was single viable CD3+CD4+CD8-CD45RO+ cells for memory CD4+ T cells. Sequenced material: memory CD4+ T cells from blood. These TCRs come from an adult in good health and CMV-seronegative.

This chain joins TRBV19 and TRBJ1-6, with D perhaps TRBD1 (5 bases). Per the germline V gene, CDR1 is LNHDA and CDR2 is SQIVND (reference sequence). This CDR3 comprises 13 residues. V lost 9 bases and J 12 bases, leaving 18 bases between the germline ends. The CDR3 region has the DNA TGTGCCAGCCAAGGGGCCTTCGGGGGACCCCTCCACTTT. It yields the protein CASQGAFGGPLHF. Together with reference TRBV19 and TRBJ1-6, the CDR3 gives the full variable domain: DGGITQSPKYLFRKEGQNVTLSCEQNLNHDAMYWYRQDPGQGLRLIYYSQIVNDFQKGDIAEGYSVSREKKESFPLTVTSAQKNPTAFYLCASQGAFGGPLHFGNGTRLTVT.

This clone occurred once. V usage is TRBV5-1 and J usage is TRBJ1-4; no reliable D call. Germline CDR1 reads SGHRS; CDR2 reads YFSETQ. CDR3 length: 17 residues. The V gene lost 0 bases and the J gene lost 2 bases, with 14 bases spanning the gap. This CDR3 is CASSLDLNRGTNEKLFF. In DNA, the CDR3 is TGCGCCAGCAGCTTGGATCTCAATCGAGGGACTAATGAAAAACTGTTTTTT.

The rearrangement joins TRBV6-4 to TRBJ1-1; D unclear. The V end lost 2 bases, the J end lost 2 bases, and 6 bases lay between the germline ends. The length of the CDR3 is 13 residues. The V gene's germline CDR1 is MRHNA and CDR2 SNTAGT. Here the CDR3 DNA reads TGTGCCAGCAGTGACGGGATAAACACTGAAGCTTTCTTT. It specifies CASSDGINTEAFF.

The V gene is TRBV2, the J gene TRBJ1-2; D not certain. V was trimmed by 5 bases and J by 2 bases, leaving 9 bases between them. CDR1 is SNHLY, CDR2 FYNNEI, per germline. This CDR3 comprises 13 residues. For the CDR3, the DNA is TGTGCCAGCAGTTCACAGAGAAACTATGGCTACACCTTC. Translation gives CASSSQRNYGYTF.

J is TRBJ2-1 and V is TRBV5-1; a possible D gene is TRBD2 (6 bases). The CDR3 is 15 residues long. CDR1 is SGHRS, CDR2 YFSETQ, per germline. The V gene lost 0 bases and the J gene lost 4 bases, with 11 bases spanning the gap. The CDR3 loop is CASSLVPGEYNEQFF. The CDR3, as DNA: TGCGCCAGCAGCTTGGTCCCGGGGGAGTACAATGAGCAGTTCTTC.

This sequence joins TRBV14 and TRBJ2-1; D is ambiguous. Germline lookup yields CDR1 SGHDN and CDR2 FVKESK. The V end was cut by 1 base, the J end by 5 bases, with 6 bases between. The CDR3 loop spans 13 amino acids. CDR3: CASSQGLNNEQFF. The CDR3 DNA follows: TGTGCCAGCAGCCAAGGGCTAAACAATGAGCAGTTCTTC.

The genes are TRBV7-8 and TRBJ2-3; 10 bases line up with TRBD2. CDR1 and CDR2 (germline): SGHVS, FQNEAQ. The CDR3 has 15 residues. V dropped 7 bases and J dropped 0; count of bases not matched to a gene: 4. The CDR3 protein is CASIERGGSTDTQYF. The CDR3 bases are TGTGCCAGCATCGAGCGGGGGGGTAGCACAGATACGCAGTATTTT.

This clone appeared a few times. The chain's CDR3 is CASSNPGLAGITSDTQYF. The CDR3 region has the DNA TGCGCCAGCAGCAACCCGGGACTAGCGGGGATTACGTCAGATACGCAGTATTTT. The chain combines TRBV5-1 with TRBJ2-3; 13 bases are shared with TRBD2. The germline gives CDR1 SGHRS, CDR2 YFSETQ. The CDR3 length is 18 residues. Trimming took 4 bases from V and 4 from J; bases not matched to a gene: 12.

This clone was seen only a few times. This chain uses TRBV30 with TRBJ2-1; a possible D gene is TRBD2 (6 bases). Deletions cut 3 bases from V and 4 bases from J, with 13 bases between. From germline, CDR1 is GTSNPN and CDR2 SVGIG (reference sequence). The CDR3 is made up of 14 amino acids. CDR3 sequence reads: CAWSAQGGYNEQFF. In DNA, the CDR3 is TGTGCCTGGAGCGCCCAGGGAGGATACAATGAGCAGTTCTTC.

Note on this clone: At the DNA level, this CDR3 is encoded by other sequences in the same sample as well. V gene TRBV29-1 combines with J gene TRBJ2-7; D unclear. The CDR3 runs 11 residues. V was cut by 5 bases and J by 4 bases, with 9 bases left in between. Germline V CDR1 and CDR2: SQVTM, ANQGSEA. Here the CDR3 reads CSVQGAYEQYF. CDR3 DNA sequence: TGCAGCGTTCAAGGCGCGTACGAGCAGTACTTC.

This clone was seen a handful of times. This chain connects TRBV6-6 to TRBJ1-5; D is possibly TRBD1 (5 bases). The CDR3 spans 13 residues. V gave up 6 bases and J gave up 15 bases, with 21 bases separating them. Germline CDR1 is MNHNY and CDR2 is SVGAGI (reference sequence). The CDR3 sequence is CASRSSGGAAPHF. The DNA of the CDR3 is TGTGCCAGCAGATCCTCTGGAGGGGCCGCCCCGCATTTT.

This clone was seen more than once but under ten times. The chain has TRBV9 and TRBJ2-3, with a weak D call TRBD2 (6 bases). V lost 3 bases, J lost 5 bases, and 10 bases lay in between. The CDR3 is 13 residues long. Germline V gene lookup returns CDR1 SGDLS and CDR2 YYNGEE. CDR3 DNA sequence: TGTGCCAGCAGCGGGGGGGTGGGAGATACGCAGTATTTT. This sequence encodes CASSGGVGDTQYF.

V usage is TRBV5-6 and J usage is TRBJ1-2, with D maybe TRBD1 (6 bases). Germline V CDR1 and CDR2: SGHDT, YYEEEE. Trimming stripped 3 bases from V and 6 bases from J, with 12 bases between. The length of the CDR3 is 13 residues. The CDR3 is CASSSIYRDGYTF. Written as DNA, the CDR3 is TGTGCCAGCAGCTCTATTTACAGGGATGGCTACACCTTC.

This rearrangement joins TRBV5-1 to TRBJ1-2; D gene uncertain. Deletions cut 5 bases from V and 2 bases from J, with 13 bases between. The germline CDR1 and CDR2 sequences are SGHRS and YFSETQ. This CDR3 comprises 14 residues. The CDR3 coding sequence is TGCGCCAGCAGGGTCCTCCCGACCAACTATGGCTACACCTTC. Its translation: CASRVLPTNYGYTF.

This chain joins TRBV19 and TRBJ2-7; D is possibly TRBD1 (6 bases). The CDR3 contains 13 residues. CDR1 is LNHDA and CDR2 is SQIVND in the germline V gene (reference sequence). The V gene lost 6 bases and the J gene lost 4 bases, with 13 bases spanning the gap. This CDR3 reads CASSAGTTYEQYF. The CDR3 DNA follows: TGTGCCAGTAGCGCCGGGACAACATACGAGCAGTACTTC.

The chain has TRBV5-4 and TRBJ2-5; D ambiguous. The germline V gene encodes CDR1 SGHNT and CDR2 YYREEE (reference sequence). The CDR3 length is 12 residues. V lost 7 bases and J 3 bases, leaving 10 bases between the germline ends. CDR3 loop: CASGLPKETQYF. CDR3 nucleotide sequence: TGTGCCAGCGGGCTACCCAAAGAGACCCAGTACTTC.

This sequence joins TRBV7-9 and TRBJ2-1; the match to TRBD1 covers 8 bases. There are 10 residues in the CDR3. J was trimmed by 15 bases and V by 4 bases; bases with no gene match: 2. Germline V CDR1 and CDR2: SEHNR, FQNEAQ (reference sequence). The CDR3 nucleotides read TGTGCCAGCAGCTCCAGGGGGCGGTTCTTC. Encoded protein: CASSSRGRFF.

The J gene is TRBJ1-1, the V gene TRBV27; the D is unclear. Trimming took off 5 bases at V and 7 bases at J, with 14 bases between the two ends. The CDR3 is 13 amino acids. CDR1 is MNHEY, CDR2 SMNVEV, per germline (reference sequence). CDR3 in DNA: TGTGCCAGCAGTCCACGAATCTTGAATGAAGCTTTCTTT. Translating it yields CASSPRILNEAFF.

The chain uses TRBV2 and TRBJ2-7; 9 bases line up with TRBD1. Per the germline V gene, CDR1 is SNHLY and CDR2 is FYNNEI. This CDR3 region has 15 residues. The junction had 8 bases not matched to a gene; V was cut back by 6 bases and J by 2 bases. The CDR3 bases are TGTGCCAGCAGACTACAGGGGGCTCCCGCCTACGAGCAGTACTTC. It encodes CASRLQGAPAYEQYF.

V is TRBV19 and J is TRBJ2-1; D is ambiguous. The length of the CDR3 is 14 residues. Germline values: CDR1 LNHDA, CDR2 SQIVND (reference sequence). V was clipped by 2 bases and J by 6 bases, with 11 bases between them. The CDR3 is CASSILILGNEQFF. DNA for the CDR3: TGTGCCAGTAGTATACTCATATTAGGCAATGAGCAGTTCTTC. Based on the CDR3 plus reference TRBV19 and TRBJ2-1, the full variable domain is DGGITQSPKYLFRKEGQNVTLSCEQNLNHDAMYWYRQDPGQGLRLIYYSQIVNDFQKGDIAEGYSVSREKKESFPLTVTSAQKNPTAFYLCASSILILGNEQFFGPGTRLTVL.

The chain is built from TRBV11-2 and TRBJ1-6; D may be TRBD1 (6 bases). The V gene's germline CDR1 is SGHAT and CDR2 FQNNGV. Trimming took 1 base from V and 6 from J, leaving 10 bases between them. The CDR3 spans 15 residues. The CDR3 DNA reads as TGTGCCAGCAGCTTAGGAGTCAGGGGTAATTCACCCCTCCACTTT. Encoded protein: CASSLGVRGNSPLHF.

The chain uses TRBV5-4 and TRBJ2-3, with D perhaps assigned TRBD1 or TRBD2 (6 bases each). V was clipped by 4 bases and J by 2 bases, with 23 bases between them. Germline CDR1 and CDR2: SGHNT and YYREEE (reference sequence). This CDR3 is 18 amino acids long. The chain's CDR3 is CASSPAPKGGIVTDTQYF. DNA of the CDR3: TGTGCCAGCAGCCCTGCACCGAAGGGGGGCATTGTCACAGATACGCAGTATTTT.

CDR3 DNA: TGTGCCAGCAGACCGACAGGTCCGGGACCCACCGGGGAGCTGTTTTTT. Translating it yields CASRPTGPGPTGELFF. The chain combines TRBV2 with TRBJ2-2; TRBD1 might be the D (6 bases). Germline CDR1 is SNHLY and CDR2 is FYNNEI. CDR3 length: 16 amino acids. V was clipped by 6 bases and J by 4 bases, with 18 bases between them.

The V gene is TRBV27, the J gene TRBJ2-1; tentatively, D is TRBD2 (5 bases). The length of the CDR3 is 16 residues. Germline loops: CDR1 MNHEY, CDR2 SMNVEV (reference sequence). Trimming took off 3 bases at V and 0 bases at J, with 12 bases between the two ends. CDR3 sequence: CASSFRDYYSYNEQFF. In nucleotides, the CDR3 is TGTGCCAGCAGTTTTCGAGACTACTACTCCTACAATGAGCAGTTCTTC.